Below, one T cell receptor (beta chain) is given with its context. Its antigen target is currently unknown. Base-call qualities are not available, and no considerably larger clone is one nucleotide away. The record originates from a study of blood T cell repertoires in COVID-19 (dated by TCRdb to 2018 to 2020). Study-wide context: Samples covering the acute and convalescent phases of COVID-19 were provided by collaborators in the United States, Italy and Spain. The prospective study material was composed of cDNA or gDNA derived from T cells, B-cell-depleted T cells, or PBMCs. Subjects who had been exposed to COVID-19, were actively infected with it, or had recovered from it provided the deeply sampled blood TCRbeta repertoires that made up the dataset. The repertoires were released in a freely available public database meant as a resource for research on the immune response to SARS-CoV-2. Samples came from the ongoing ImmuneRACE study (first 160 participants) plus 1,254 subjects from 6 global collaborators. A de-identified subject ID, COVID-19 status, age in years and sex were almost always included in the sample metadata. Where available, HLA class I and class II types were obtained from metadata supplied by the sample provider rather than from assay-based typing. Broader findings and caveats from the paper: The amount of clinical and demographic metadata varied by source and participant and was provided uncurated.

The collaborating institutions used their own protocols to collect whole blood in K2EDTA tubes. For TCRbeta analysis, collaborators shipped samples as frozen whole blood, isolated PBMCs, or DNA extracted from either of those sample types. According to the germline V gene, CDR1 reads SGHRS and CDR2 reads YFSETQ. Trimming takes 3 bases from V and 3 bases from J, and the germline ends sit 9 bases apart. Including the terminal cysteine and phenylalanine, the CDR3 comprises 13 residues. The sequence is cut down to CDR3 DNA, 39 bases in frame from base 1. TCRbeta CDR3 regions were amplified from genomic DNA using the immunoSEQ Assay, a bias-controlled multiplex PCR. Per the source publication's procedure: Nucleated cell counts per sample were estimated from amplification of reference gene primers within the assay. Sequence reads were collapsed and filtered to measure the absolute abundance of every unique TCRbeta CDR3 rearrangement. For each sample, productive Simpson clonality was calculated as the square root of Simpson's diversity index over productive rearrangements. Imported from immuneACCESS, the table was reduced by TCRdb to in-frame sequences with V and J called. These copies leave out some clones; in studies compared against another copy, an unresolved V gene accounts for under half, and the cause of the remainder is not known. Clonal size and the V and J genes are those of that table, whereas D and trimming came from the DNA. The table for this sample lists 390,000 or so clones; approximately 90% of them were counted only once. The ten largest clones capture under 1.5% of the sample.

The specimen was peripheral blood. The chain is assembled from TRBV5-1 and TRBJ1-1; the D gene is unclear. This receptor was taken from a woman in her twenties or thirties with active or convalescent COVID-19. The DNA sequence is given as TGCGCCAGCAGCTATAAGTCAGACACTGAAGCTTTCTTT. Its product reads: CASSYKSDTEAFF. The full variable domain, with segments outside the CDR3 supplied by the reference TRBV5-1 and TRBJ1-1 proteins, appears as KAGVTQTPRYLIKTRGQQVTLSCSPISGHRSVSWYQQTPGQGLQFLFEYFSETQRNKGNFPGRFSGRQFSNSRSEMNVSTLELGDSALYLCASSYKSDTEAFFGQGTRLTVV.